This T cell receptor (beta chain) was documented in a study of T cells after yellow fever vaccination. This clonotype was detected a few times. Germline V gene sequence: CDR1 DFQATT, CDR2 SNEGSKA (reference sequence). V lost 0 bases and J 1 base, leaving 10 bases between the germline ends. This CDR3 has 15 residues. TCRdb re-called the 5' RACE reads with MiXCR, one entry per CDR3 protein. Of hundreds of thousands of distinct CDR3 sequences in the sample, under 20% are singletons; the top ten hold roughly a sixth. Source: PBMCs, taken before the yellow fever booster vaccination. This receptor was identified in a man aged 18 to 30 who received the YFV17D yellow fever vaccine. The chain has TRBV20-1 and TRBJ2-1; D is unresolved. The CDR3 DNA reads as TGCAGTGCTAGAGATCCGCGCAGGTCCTACAATGAGCAGTTCTTC. Translated: CSARDPRRSYNEQFF.